The 29 T cell receptor beta chains listed next were all sequenced from one sample in a study of T-cell reconstitution after alpha-beta-depleted transplantation in children. Library preparation (for TCRbeta) was performed with unique molecular identifiers. TCRdb reprocessed the PCR reads with MiXCR, giving one entry per CDR3 protein. The sample lists roughly 500,000 distinct CDR3 sequences; around 12% were seen once. The material was PBMCs from the stem cell graft donor, obtained from the stem cell graft. These TCRs come from a human donor who donated a stem cell graft to a child with combined immunodeficiency.

A few counts support this clonotype. The CDR3 bases are TGTGCCAGCAGTGTCTTCCGGGTCCTCACCGGGGAGCTGTTTTTT. Translation: CASSVFRVLTGELFF. This chain uses TRBV12-3 or TRBV12-4 with TRBJ2-2; D gene unclear. The CDR3 loop spans 15 amino acids. Trimming left V 5 bases short and J 4 bases short, with 14 bases between.

This clonotype was detected many times. The chain joins TRBV29-1 to TRBJ2-4; tentative D call: TRBD2 (5 bases). V shed 7 bases and J shed 1 base, with 8 bases lying between them. Germline V CDR1 and CDR2: SQVTM, ANQGSEA. The CDR3 length is 12 residues. This chain's CDR3 is CSGGWAKNIQYF. CDR3 nucleotide sequence: TGCAGCGGAGGGTGGGCCAAAAACATTCAGTACTTC.

This clonotype was observed a handful of times. The chain employs TRBV5-1 and TRBJ1-1; possible D gene TRBD1, 5 bases. Looked up from germline, CDR1 is SGHRS and CDR2 is YFSETQ. There are 18 residues in the CDR3. With 4 bases removed from V and 4 bases from J, the gap between germline ends came to 26 bases. CDR3 sequence reads: CASSAYIGRDLEGTEAFF. The DNA for the CDR3 is TGCGCCAGCAGCGCCTACATAGGACGGGACCTCGAGGGCACTGAAGCTTTCTTT.

This clonotype has a count of ten or more. This chain joins TRBV9 and TRBJ2-1; 8 bases line up with TRBD2. J gave up 0 bases and V 4 bases, and 6 bases lay outside the gene matches. Germline V gives CDR1 SGDLS, CDR2 YYNGEE. The CDR3 length is 16 residues. CDR3 protein: CASSQEAGVSYNEQFF. The CDR3 region has the DNA TGTGCCAGCAGCCAGGAAGCGGGAGTCTCCTACAATGAGCAGTTCTTC.

The V call is TRBV6-1, the J call TRBJ2-7; possibly TRBD2 for D (5 bases). From germline, CDR1 is MNHNS and CDR2 SASEGT. V lost 1 base and J lost 0, with 13 bases in between. The CDR3 covers 16 residues. The CDR3 DNA reads as TGTGCCAGCAGTGAAGAACGGGGTTCTAGCTCCTACGAGCAGTACTTC. It encodes CASSEERGSSSYEQYF.

Only a few counts were recorded for this clonotype. V is TRBV28 and J is TRBJ2-7, with 8 bases fitting TRBD1. The CDR3 is made up of 14 amino acids. V shed 7 bases and J 2 bases; nucleotides not matched to a gene: 7. The germline V gene encodes CDR1 MDHEN and CDR2 SYDVKM. The DNA for the CDR3 is TGTGCCAGCATACCGGGCAGGGGGCCCTACGAGCAGTACTTC. It translates to CASIPGRGPYEQYF.

This chain links TRBV2 with TRBJ1-2; 9 bases are shared with TRBD1. V trimming: 6 bases; J trimming: 8 bases; junction bases outside the gene matches: 7. CDR1 SNHLY and CDR2 FYNNEI come from the germline V gene. This CDR3 is 13 amino acids long. The CDR3 here is CASSPGQGRGYTF. For the CDR3, the DNA is TGTGCCAGCAGCCCGGGACAGGGTCGGGGCTACACCTTC.

This clonotype came up a few times. The chain recombines TRBV5-5 with TRBJ2-7, with 8 bases matching TRBD1. CDR3 length equals 15 residues. Germline V CDR1 and CDR2: SGHKS, YYEKEE (reference sequence). Unmatched junction bases numbered 4, after V lost 2 bases and J lost 0 bases. As DNA, the CDR3 is TGTGCCAGCAGCTTCGGGACAGGAGTCTCCTACGAGCAGTACTTC. Protein product: CASSFGTGVSYEQYF. The full variable domain, rest sourced from reference TRBV5-5 and TRBJ2-7, is DAGVTQSPTHLIKTRGQQVTLRCSPISGHKSVSWYQQVLGQGPQFIFQYYEKEERGRGNFPDRFSARQFPNYSSELNVNALLLGDSALYLCASSFGTGVSYEQYFGPGTRLTVT.

This clonotype was counted ten times or more. This chain connects TRBV10-3 to TRBJ2-3; the match to TRBD1 covers 8 bases. The CDR3 sequence is 14 residues long. The germline V gene has CDR1 ENHRY and CDR2 SYGVKD. With 6 bases clipped from V and 2 bases from J, the junction kept 4 bases outside the gene matches. The DNA of the CDR3 is TGTGCCATCAGCCGGGACAGGCACACAGATACGCAGTATTTT. Amino acids: CAISRDRHTDTQYF.

This clonotype was recorded many times. The chain links TRBV5-1 to TRBJ2-1, with D possibly being TRBD2 (5 bases). The germline V gene encodes CDR1 SGHRS and CDR2 YFSETQ. V was trimmed by 0 bases and J by 9 bases, leaving 7 bases between them. The CDR3 covers 12 residues. The DNA for the CDR3 is TGCGCCAGCAGCTTGGATCGGGGTGAGCAGTTCTTC. Translated: CASSLDRGEQFF. The whole variable domain, remainder taken from reference TRBV5-1 and TRBJ2-1, is KAGVTQTPRYLIKTRGQQVTLSCSPISGHRSVSWYQQTPGQGLQFLFEYFSETQRNKGNFPGRFSGRQFSNSRSEMNVSTLELGDSALYLCASSLDRGEQFFGPGTRLTVL.

This clonotype was seen a few times. The chain joins TRBV11-1 to TRBJ2-3, with 9 bases that match TRBD1. Trimming removed 4 bases from V and 1 base from J; junction bases left unmatched: 15. The CDR3 is made up of 19 amino acids. Germline loops: CDR1 SGHAT, CDR2 FQDESV (reference sequence). CDR3 region: CASSSARNDRGFRTDTQYF. CDR3 DNA: TGTGCCAGCAGCTCCGCCCGAAATGACAGGGGGTTCCGCACAGATACGCAGTATTTT.

This sequence joins TRBV12-3 or TRBV12-4 and TRBJ2-6; the match to TRBD2 covers 7 bases. Trimming at V came to 5 bases and at J to 3 bases, leaving 1 base not matched to a gene. This CDR3 has 14 residues. The DNA for the CDR3 is TGTGCCAGCAGTGGACTAGGTGGGGCCAACGTCCTGACTTTC. Translation: CASSGLGGANVLTF.

The rearrangement links TRBV14 to TRBJ2-6; tentatively, D is TRBD2 (6 bases). CDR3 length equals 15 residues. V was pared by 4 bases and J by 2 bases, with 9 bases between. The germline CDR1 and CDR2 sequences are SGHDN and FVKESK. CDR3 nucleotides: TGTGCCAGCAGCCGCGGAGGGACTGGGGCCAACGTCCTGACTTTC. Amino acid sequence: CASSRGGTGANVLTF.

This chain connects TRBV5-1 to TRBJ2-7, with D perhaps matching TRBD1 or TRBD2 (6 bases each). CDR1 is SGHRS, CDR2 YFSETQ, per germline. This CDR3 has 14 amino acids. The ends were cut back, 4 bases at V and 2 bases at J, with 13 bases in the middle. The CDR3 loop is CASSLEGHPYEQYF. CDR3 sequence (DNA): TGCGCCAGCAGCCTGGAGGGACATCCCTACGAGCAGTACTTC.

This clonotype turned up a few times. The J gene is TRBJ1-1, the V gene TRBV18; no firm D call. The CDR3 totals 13 residues. Germline V gene data show CDR1 as KGHSH and CDR2 as LQKENI. Trimming left V 3 bases short and J 3 bases short, with 8 bases between. The CDR3 loop is CASSPDVDTEAFF. For the CDR3, the DNA is TGTGCCAGCTCACCGGACGTCGACACTGAAGCTTTCTTT. Variable domain in full (rest from reference TRBV18 and TRBJ1-1): NAGVMQNPRHLVRRRGQEARLRCSPMKGHSHVYWYRQLPEEGLKFMVYLQKENIIDESGMPKERFSAEFPKEGPSILRIQQVVRGDSAAYFCASSPDVDTEAFFGQGTRLTVV.

The chain couples TRBV12-3 or TRBV12-4 to TRBJ2-3, with TRBD2 matching over 7 bases. The length of the CDR3 is 16 residues. With V trimmed by 1 base and J by 0 bases, 4 bases remained unmatched. CDR3: CASSLGYSGSTDTQYF. CDR3 nucleotide sequence: TGTGCCAGCAGTTTAGGCTATAGCGGGAGCACAGATACGCAGTATTTT.

V usage is TRBV5-1 and J usage is TRBJ1-1; 7 positions match TRBD1. From germline, CDR1 is SGHRS and CDR2 YFSETQ. With V trimmed by 1 base and J by 5 bases, 14 bases remained unmatched. This CDR3 spans 17 amino acids. In nucleotides, the CDR3 is TGCGCCAGCAGCTTGAACGGACAGGTTTCGGGAAAGACTGAAGCTTTCTTT. Translation gives CASSLNGQVSGKTEAFF.

This clonotype was found a few times. This chain links TRBV7-8 with TRBJ2-5; D possibly uses TRBD1 or TRBD2 (5 bases each). V lost 5 bases, J lost 5 bases, and 12 bases lay in between. CDR3 length: 13 amino acids. The germline V gene encodes CDR1 SGHVS and CDR2 FQNEAQ. The CDR3 DNA is TGTGCCAGCAGCACGCTTGAGGGGGAGACCCAGTACTTC. It yields the protein CASSTLEGETQYF.

This rearrangement joins TRBV12-3 or TRBV12-4 to TRBJ2-7; the D call may be TRBD1 or TRBD2 (5 bases each). The CDR3 spans 13 residues. V shed 8 bases and J shed 3 bases, with 14 bases lying between them. In nucleotides, the CDR3 is TGTGCCAGCGGCCCGGGGCGGTTCTACGAGCAGTACTTC. This encodes CASGPGRFYEQYF.

The rearrangement uses TRBV12-3 or TRBV12-4 and TRBJ1-1; TRBD1 aligns across 9 bases. The CDR3 is 16 amino acids. Germline trimming cut 7 bases from V and 6 bases from J; bases unmatched to any gene: 15. This chain's CDR3 is CASIPGLGTGPSEAFF. For the CDR3, the DNA is TGTGCCAGCATTCCGGGGTTGGGGACAGGGCCCTCTGAAGCTTTCTTT.

Comments on this clonotype: The junction shows a germline mismatch at one end, possibly a read error. The CDR3 loop reads CASSSSNSPLHF. The CDR3 DNA is TGTGCCAGCAGCTCCTCTAATTCACCCCTCCACTTT. The gene calls are TRBV5-6 and TRBJ1-6; D not resolved. CDR3 size: 12 residues. Germline lookup yields CDR1 SGHDT and CDR2 YYEEEE.

In this sample, this clonotype turned up a few times. J is TRBJ2-7 and V is TRBV3-1; 8 nucleotides agree with TRBD2. The trim removed 0 bases at V and 1 base at J, leaving 2 bases unmatched. The germline V gene encodes CDR1 LGHDT and CDR2 YNNKEL (reference sequence). This CDR3 is 15 amino acids long. The CDR3 reads CASSQDRGGSYEQYF. As DNA, the CDR3 is TGTGCCAGCAGCCAAGACCGCGGGGGGTCCTACGAGCAGTACTTC.

V is TRBV18 and J is TRBJ2-7, with TRBD2 matching over 12 bases. Germline CDR1 reads KGHSH; CDR2 reads LQKENI. CDR3 size: 17 residues. After removal of 3 bases from V and 2 bases from J, the junction contained 8 bases not matched to a gene. The DNA for the CDR3 is TGTGCCAGCTCACCCGTGACTAGCGGGAGTCGCACCTACGAGCAGTACTTC. It yields the protein CASSPVTSGSRTYEQYF.

This clonotype was counted only a few times. V gene TRBV16 combines with J gene TRBJ2-7; a weak D match, TRBD1 (6 bases). In germline, CDR1 is KGHSY, CDR2 FQNENV. This CDR3 region has 15 residues. Trimming cost V 4 bases and J 2 bases, with 15 bases left between them. The CDR3 DNA reads as TGTGCCAGCAGCCGTGGGGGCAGACAAACCTACGAGCAGTACTTC. Its translation: CASSRGGRQTYEQYF.

The J gene is TRBJ2-5, the V gene TRBV20-1; D possibly matches TRBD1 or TRBD2 (7 bases each). CDR1 is DFQATT and CDR2 is SNEGSKA in the germline V gene (reference sequence). The CDR3 runs to 12 residues. CDR3 amino acids: CSASGGGKTQYF. The CDR3 region has the DNA TGCAGCGCGTCAGGGGGAGGGAAGACCCAGTACTTC.

This clonotype was detected a few times. This chain joins TRBV29-1 and TRBJ2-3; D unclear. V was clipped by 3 bases and J by 2 bases, with 9 bases between them. CDR1 and CDR2 (germline): SQVTM, ANQGSEA. This CDR3 is 13 amino acids long. The CDR3 protein is CSVESSFTDTQYF. CDR3 sequence (DNA): TGCAGCGTTGAGTCCTCTTTCACAGATACGCAGTATTTT.

This clonotype was seen more than once but under ten times. The J gene is TRBJ1-2, the V gene TRBV6-1; possibly TRBD1 for D (5 bases). Germline values: CDR1 MNHNS, CDR2 SASEGT. The CDR3 sequence is 16 residues long. Deletions cut 10 bases from V and 6 bases from J, with 27 bases between. The CDR3 is CATGDRGLNINDGYTF. As DNA, the CDR3 is TGTGCCACGGGGGACCGAGGTTTAAATATAAATGATGGCTACACCTTC.

The gene calls are TRBV6-2 or TRBV6-3 and TRBJ1-1; maybe TRBD1 (6 bases). The CDR3 is 18 amino acids. The germline V gene has CDR1 MNHEY and CDR2 SVGEGT. Trimming stripped 0 bases from V and 1 base from J, with 18 bases between. The CDR3 is CASSYSPPTPGQNTEAFF. Written as DNA, the CDR3 is TGTGCCAGCAGTTACTCACCGCCTACACCGGGACAGAACACTGAAGCTTTCTTT.

This clonotype was detected ten times or more. The rearrangement uses TRBV28 and TRBJ1-2; 7 nucleotides align to TRBD1. Germline V gene sequence: CDR1 MDHEN, CDR2 SYDVKM. V was clipped by 5 bases and J by 8 bases; unmatched bases: 11. The CDR3 totals 14 residues. The CDR3 reads CASSALDRVGGYTF. CDR3 bases: TGTGCCAGCAGTGCCCTCGACAGGGTGGGCGGCTACACCTTC.